Presented here are 15 T cell receptor beta chains from one specimen sequenced in a study of technical replicates of blood from several donors. The data were produced by immunoSEQ multiplex PCR, yet TCRdb's version contains in-frame clones alone and is incomplete. The table includes about 70,000 clones, approximately 94% detected once. The sequencing sample was made of T cells isolated from PBMCs. These receptor sequences come from a human donor in good health.

The rearrangement links TRBV10-2 to TRBJ1-1, with D possibly being TRBD1 (5 bases). Germline CDR1 and CDR2: WSHSY and SAAADI. The V and J ends lost 3 bases and 2 bases respectively, with 13 bases between them. The CDR3 contains 15 residues. For the CDR3, the DNA is TGCGCCAGCAGTGAAATCGGGACTCTAAACACTGAAGCTTTCTTT. This translates into CASSEIGTLNTEAFF.

This sequence joins TRBV5-6 and TRBJ2-3; 7 nucleotides align to TRBD1. CDR3 length equals 15 residues. The V gene end was trimmed by 0 bases and the J gene end by 5 bases; junction bases not matched to a gene: 6. Germline CDR1 SGHDT, CDR2 YYEEEE. The chain's CDR3 is CASSLGGQSEDTQYF. Written as DNA, the CDR3 is TGTGCCAGCAGCTTGGGGGGACAGTCGGAAGATACGCAGTATTTT.

The V and J genes are TRBV28 and TRBJ2-1, with D perhaps matching TRBD2 (5 bases). The CDR3 runs 12 residues. Trimming shortened V by 9 bases and J by 8 bases, and 14 bases separated the two germline ends. CDR1 and CDR2 from the germline V gene are MDHEN and SYDVKM. In DNA form, the CDR3 reads TGTGCCAGTTATACTAGTAACGATGAGCAGTTCTTC. Translating gives CASYTSNDEQFF.

V gene TRBV7-2 combines with J gene TRBJ2-1; TRBD1 might be the D (5 bases). The V end lost 5 bases, the J end lost 9 bases, and 14 bases lay between the germline ends. Germline V lookup: CDR1 SGHTA, CDR2 FQGNSA. The CDR3 has 13 amino acids. CDR3 loop: CASSREKGPEQFF. The CDR3 DNA sequence: TGTGCCAGCAGCCGAGAAAAGGGGCCTGAGCAGTTCTTC.

The chain couples TRBV19 to TRBJ2-1, with 11 positions matching TRBD2. The trim removed 10 bases at V and 4 bases at J, leaving 6 bases unmatched. Germline lookup yields CDR1 LNHDA and CDR2 SQIVND (reference sequence). There are 14 residues in the CDR3. The CDR3 nucleotides are TGTGCCACCCAGACTAGCGGGGATTACAATGAGCAGTTCTTC. It translates to CATQTSGDYNEQFF.

The CDR3 here is CASSLAQGDSSYEQYF. CDR3 bases: TGTGCCAGCAGCTTAGCCCAAGGGGACTCTTCCTACGAGCAGTACTTC. V usage is TRBV7-9 and J usage is TRBJ2-7; D is possibly TRBD2 (6 bases). Germline loops: CDR1 SEHNR, CDR2 FQNEAQ (reference sequence). The length of the CDR3 is 16 residues. The V and J ends lost 0 bases and 1 base respectively, with 13 bases between them.

This clone was seen a handful of times. The V and J genes are TRBV27 and TRBJ1-5; D might be TRBD1 (5 bases). V lost 4 bases and J 0 bases, leaving 10 bases between the germline ends. Germline loops: CDR1 MNHEY, CDR2 SMNVEV (reference sequence). CDR3 size: 15 residues. CDR3 region: CASSSGLISNQPQHF. In DNA form, the CDR3 reads TGTGCCAGCAGTTCGGGACTGATTAGCAATCAGCCCCAGCATTTT.

The CDR3 is CASSYSAGTETQYF. The DNA for the CDR3 is TGTGCCAGCAGTTACTCTGCGGGAACGGAGACCCAGTACTTC. The genes are TRBV6-5 and TRBJ2-5, with TRBD2 as a possible D gene (6 bases). The CDR3 spans 14 residues. V lost 0 bases to trimming and J lost 5 bases, with 10 bases between them. Per germline, CDR1 MNHEY and CDR2 SVGAGI.

This sequence joins TRBV5-8 and TRBJ1-5, with no clear D. The CDR3 is 13 amino acids. V lost 4 bases, J lost 8 bases, and 13 bases lay in between. Germline lookup yields CDR1 SGHTS and CDR2 YDEGEE. CDR3 nucleotide sequence: TGTGCCAGCAGCCAAATACAATTGGAGCCCCAGCATTTT. Translation gives CASSQIQLEPQHF.

The V gene is TRBV9, the J gene TRBJ2-7; 9 positions agree with TRBD1. Germline CDR1 is SGDLS and CDR2 is YYNGEE. V shed 2 bases, J shed 6 bases, and the junction held 9 bases outside the gene matches. The CDR3 runs to 15 residues. As DNA, the CDR3 is TGTGCCAGCAGCGTGGAACGGGACAGGGCGGGCGAGCAGTACTTC. It yields the protein CASSVERDRAGEQYF.

The V and J genes are TRBV9 and TRBJ2-7; D gene ambiguous. The germline gives CDR1 SGDLS, CDR2 YYNGEE. The CDR3 has 13 amino acids. Deletions cut 4 bases from V and 5 bases from J, with 13 bases between. The CDR3 sequence is CASSFSTIHEQYF. DNA for the CDR3: TGTGCCAGCAGCTTTTCGACAATCCACGAGCAGTACTTC.

The rearrangement links TRBV4-1 to TRBJ2-3; a weak D match, TRBD1 (5 bases). Per the germline V gene, CDR1 is MGHRA and CDR2 is YSYEKL. This CDR3 has 15 residues. Trimming took off 1 base at V and 0 bases at J, with 8 bases between the two ends. The DNA of the CDR3 is TGCGCCAGCAGCCAAGGAGACAGAAGCACAGATACGCAGTATTTT. This sequence encodes CASSQGDRSTDTQYF.

This clone was counted once. The chain is built from TRBV18 and TRBJ1-1; a weak D match, TRBD1 (5 bases). Trimming shortened V by 4 bases and J by 3 bases, and 9 bases separated the two germline ends. Germline V gives CDR1 KGHSH, CDR2 LQKENI. The CDR3 sequence is 13 residues long. This CDR3 reads CASSQGLDTEAFF. The CDR3 DNA reads as TGTGCCAGCTCACAGGGGTTGGACACTGAAGCTTTCTTT.

This clone was seen a few times. V is TRBV6-5 and J is TRBJ1-2, with TRBD1 matching over 7 bases. Germline V gene sequence: CDR1 MNHEY, CDR2 SVGAGI. V lost 7 bases, J lost 2 bases, and 7 bases stayed unmatched. The CDR3 consists of 14 residues. The CDR3 sequence: CASTSTGTNYGYTF. CDR3 DNA: TGTGCCAGCACCTCGACAGGGACCAACTATGGCTACACCTTC.

The genes are TRBV27 and TRBJ2-7; maybe TRBD1 (6 bases). The CDR3 length is 15 residues. The V end was cut by 7 bases, the J end by 1 base, with 17 bases between. Germline V gene data show CDR1 as MNHEY and CDR2 as SMNVEV (reference sequence). The CDR3 sequence is CASTPGGTISYEQYF. CDR3 in DNA: TGTGCCAGCACGCCGGGTGGGACAATTTCCTACGAGCAGTACTTC.